Detailed here is one T cell receptor beta chain. The antigen remains unidentified. A much bigger clone sits one base away, suggesting this may be a read error. Starting material for RNA and DNA co-extraction consisted of about 17-30 mg of unsorted bulk tissue. The data are from a study of tumor-infiltrating lymphocytes in primary liver carcinoma. About the study: Ages ranged from 30 to 69, with HCC or mixed HCC-cholangiocarcinoma. Findings of the study overall: Relative to blood, tumors carried a significantly larger fraction of the repertoire in their top 250 clones (p = 0.039).

This CDR3 has 13 residues. Germline V gene lookup returns CDR1 MDHEN and CDR2 SYDVKM. The input was around 530 ng total RNA; TCR beta cDNA was made from it with a constant-region primer. Three nested multiplex PCR rounds, a slightly modified ARM-PCR, produced the libraries for TCR beta. Two initial PCR rounds of 10 to 11 cycles each paired TRBV1-TRBV30 forward primers with a C-beta reverse primer. TCRdb fed the multiplex PCR reads into MiXCR, producing one record per CDR3 protein. The sample carries 40,000 to 60,000 distinct CDR3 sequences, 70% to 85% recorded once. The V gene is TRBV28, the J gene TRBJ1-5, with D hard to call. The sequenced sample consisted of liver tumor tissue from sampling region 5. Stated subset: tumor region T5, tumor centre. This clonotype was obtained from a man in his forties with primary liver carcinoma and hepatitis B virus infection. CDR3 region: CANSLFGVQPQHF. CDR3 DNA sequence: TGTGCCAACAGTTTATTCGGGGTTCAGCCCCAGCATTTT. The full variable domain, in which reference TRBV28 and TRBJ1-5 provide the parts outside the CDR3, is DVKVTQSSRYLVKRTGEKVFLECVQDMDHENMFWYRQDPGLGLRLIYFSYDVKMKEKGDIPEGYSVSREKKERFSLILESASTNQTSMYLCANSLFGVQPQHFGDGTRLSIL.